The 24 T cell receptor beta chains below were found in one sample sequenced in a study. Generated by immunoSEQ multiplex PCR, the TCRdb table keeps only in-frame clones and is missing some. The data contain tens of thousands of clones, 85% to 95% of them singletons. Sample: PBMCs. The source of these receptors is a man in his forties with rheumatoid arthritis.

The chain recombines TRBV23-1 with TRBJ2-7; TRBD2 matches 7 bases. TRBV23-1 is an open reading frame whose function is uncertain. The CDR3 length is 15 residues. V shed 4 bases, J shed 0 bases, and the junction held 6 bases outside the gene matches. For the CDR3, the DNA is TGCGCCAGCAGTCGTCCGGGGGGAAGCTCCTACGAGCAGTACTTC. This encodes CASSRPGGSSYEQYF.

CDR3 amino acids: CASSPSVPGPNKNEQFF. In nucleotides, the CDR3 is TGTGCCAGCAGCCCCTCCGTTCCCGGGCCCAATAAAAATGAGCAGTTCTTC. The gene calls are TRBV3-1 (or the pseudogene TRBV3-2) and TRBJ2-1, with unresolved D. The CDR3 is 17 amino acids. The germline gives CDR1 LGHDT, CDR2 YNNKEL (reference sequence). V dropped 4 bases and J dropped 7 bases, with 23 bases sitting between them.

The genes are TRBV7-2 and TRBJ1-2; a possible D gene is TRBD1 (6 bases). This CDR3 is 15 amino acids long. Trimming shortened V by 1 base and J by 4 bases, and 13 bases separated the two germline ends. CDR1 and CDR2 (germline): SGHTA, FQGNSA. In DNA, the CDR3 is TGTGCCAGCAGCTTAGGGTCCAGGACAGCCTATGGCTACACCTTC. Translation gives CASSLGSRTAYGYTF.

V gene TRBV7-9 combines with J gene TRBJ1-5; TRBD1 aligns across 12 bases. From germline, CDR1 is SEHNR and CDR2 FQNEAQ (reference sequence). The CDR3 has 15 amino acids. Unmatched junction bases numbered 6, after V lost 5 bases and J lost 7 bases. This CDR3 is CASSIGTGGFQPQHF. For the CDR3, the DNA is TGTGCCAGCAGCATCGGGACAGGGGGCTTCCAGCCCCAGCATTTT.

V gene TRBV19 combines with J gene TRBJ2-3, with D possibly TRBD1 on 5 matching bases. V gave up 3 bases and J gave up 6 bases, with 13 bases separating them. Germline CDR1 LNHDA, CDR2 SQIVND (reference sequence). CDR3 length: 14 amino acids. The CDR3 region is CASSIRESRDTQYF. The CDR3 coding sequence is TGTGCCAGTAGTATCAGGGAATCCCGGGATACGCAGTATTTT.

The genes are TRBV11-2 and TRBJ2-7; D call uncertain. With 0 bases removed from V and 1 base from J, the gap between germline ends came to 7 bases. The CDR3 has 14 residues. Germline CDR1 is SGHAT and CDR2 is FQNNGV. The CDR3 spells CASSLEPKSYEQYF. For the CDR3, the DNA is TGTGCCAGCAGCTTAGAGCCGAAGTCCTACGAGCAGTACTTC. Full variable domain (remainder filled in from reference TRBV11-2 and TRBJ2-7): EAGVAQSPRYKIIEKRQSVAFWCNPISGHATLYWYQQILGQGPKLLIQFQNNGVVDDSQLPKDRFSAERLKGVDSTLKIQPAKLEDSAVYLCASSLEPKSYEQYFGPGTRLTVT.

CDR3: CASSYSRGFVEQYF. The CDR3 DNA sequence: TGTGCCAGCAGTTACTCAAGGGGGTTCGTTGAGCAGTACTTC. V is TRBV6-5 and J is TRBJ2-7; tentatively, D is TRBD1 (6 bases). The CDR3 is made up of 14 amino acids. Per germline, CDR1 MNHEY and CDR2 SVGAGI. V shed 0 bases and J shed 7 bases, with 13 bases lying between them.

The rearrangement joins TRBV6-1 to TRBJ2-7, with TRBD2 matching over 12 bases. V trimming: 5 bases; J trimming: 4 bases; junction bases outside the gene matches: 6. The CDR3 sequence is 15 residues long. The germline V gene encodes CDR1 MNHNS and CDR2 SASEGT. CDR3 nucleotide sequence: TGTGCCAGCAGTCAGACTAGCGGGAGTAAGTACGAGCAGTACTTC. Its protein is CASSQTSGSKYEQYF.

This sequence joins TRBV6-5 and TRBJ2-1; TRBD1 matches 9 bases. V lost 6 bases and J lost 4; bases outside the gene matches: 7. The CDR3 has 15 amino acids. From germline, CDR1 is MNHEY and CDR2 SVGAGI. The CDR3 protein is CASRASGTGYNEQFF. CDR3 coding DNA: TGTGCCAGCAGGGCTTCCGGGACAGGGTACAATGAGCAGTTCTTC.

V and J are TRBV25-1 and TRBJ2-1, with D perhaps TRBD2 (7 bases). The V gene's germline CDR1 is MGHDK and CDR2 SYGVNS. The CDR3 length is 15 residues. V was clipped by 6 bases and J by 8 bases, with 20 bases between them. The CDR3 is CASSQWGGGGHEQFF. CDR3 in DNA: TGTGCCAGCAGCCAATGGGGCGGGGGCGGCCATGAGCAGTTCTTC.

The count of this clone is one. The chain carries TRBV7-9 and TRBJ1-5; tentatively, D is TRBD1 (6 bases). Germline V CDR1 and CDR2: SEHNR, FQNEAQ (reference sequence). Trimming stripped 1 base from V and 5 bases from J, with 9 bases between. The CDR3 is 14 amino acids. The CDR3 DNA follows: TGTGCCAGCAGCTTAGGACAGGCTGATCAGCCCCAGCATTTT. It specifies CASSLGQADQPQHF.

The chain carries TRBV30 and TRBJ1-2; the D gene is possibly TRBD1 (5 bases). V was pared by 3 bases and J by 7 bases, with 9 bases between. Germline V lookup: CDR1 GTSNPN, CDR2 SVGIG (reference sequence). The CDR3 covers 11 residues. The CDR3 loop reads CAWRAGFGYTF. CDR3 nucleotides: TGTGCCTGGAGGGCAGGGTTTGGCTACACCTTC.

This rearrangement joins TRBV6-4 to TRBJ2-5; 8 bases line up with TRBD1. CDR3 size: 15 residues. From germline, CDR1 is MRHNA and CDR2 SNTAGT. V lost 3 bases, J lost 5 bases, and 8 bases stayed unmatched. The CDR3 here is CASSEAGGAFETQYF. The CDR3 nucleotides read TGTGCCAGCAGTGAAGCAGGGGGCGCATTCGAGACCCAGTACTTC.

V gene TRBV2 combines with J gene TRBJ1-5, with 7 bases matching TRBD1. The CDR3 runs to 14 residues. V was clipped by 8 bases and J by 4 bases; unmatched bases: 8. Germline values: CDR1 SNHLY, CDR2 FYNNEI. CDR3 nucleotide sequence: TGTGCCAGCGCTGGGACAGCAAAAAATCAGCCCCAGCATTTT. Encoded protein: CASAGTAKNQPQHF.

This chain connects TRBV6-2 or TRBV6-3 to TRBJ2-7; 12 bases map to TRBD2. Germline V lookup: CDR1 MNHEY, CDR2 SVGEGT. Trimming at V came to 2 bases and at J to 0 bases, leaving 2 bases not matched to a gene. The CDR3 contains 16 residues. This CDR3 reads CASSYRLAGVSYEQYF. Written as DNA, the CDR3 is TGTGCCAGCAGTTACAGACTAGCGGGGGTCTCCTACGAGCAGTACTTC.

The chain combines TRBV9 with TRBJ2-1, with unresolved D. Trimming removed 0 bases from V and 0 bases from J, with 13 bases in between. This CDR3 spans 17 amino acids. CDR1 is SGDLS and CDR2 is YYNGEE in the germline V gene. CDR3 nucleotides: TGTGCCAGCAGCGTAGCAAGCGTCTCGAGCTCCTACAATGAGCAGTTCTTC. This sequence encodes CASSVASVSSSYNEQFF.

The chain links TRBV2 to TRBJ1-2; D is ambiguous. The CDR3 has 12 amino acids. Germline lookup yields CDR1 SNHLY and CDR2 FYNNEI. V was pared by 6 bases and J by 5 bases, with 10 bases between. Here the CDR3 DNA reads TGTGCCAGCAGGGGGTACCTGTATGGCTACACCTTC. Translation: CASRGYLYGYTF.

The chain carries TRBV7-8 and TRBJ1-6, with D unclear. The V end was cut by 5 bases, the J end by 7 bases, with 12 bases between. Germline CDR1 is SGHVS and CDR2 is FQNEAQ. CDR3 length: 14 residues. CDR3 amino acids: CASSLLTPNSPLHF. CDR3 nucleotide sequence: TGTGCCAGCAGCCTCCTAACCCCGAATTCACCCCTCCACTTT.

In nucleotides, the CDR3 is TGTGCCAGCAGCCTAATCGGGACTAGCGGCCCCTACGAGCAGTACTTC. Translation gives CASSLIGTSGPYEQYF. This chain joins TRBV9 and TRBJ2-7; 11 bases match TRBD2. The germline gives CDR1 SGDLS, CDR2 YYNGEE. This CDR3 is 16 amino acids long. Losses at the gene ends were 4 bases for V and 2 bases for J; bases not matched to a gene: 8.

This clone was observed once. This chain links TRBV4-3 with TRBJ1-5; D gene unclear. V was pared by 2 bases and J by 10 bases, with 15 bases between. This CDR3 comprises 14 residues. Germline V gene sequence: CDR1 LGHNA, CDR2 YSLEER. The CDR3 region has the DNA TGCGCCAGCAGCCAACAAACTAAGGGCTACCCCCAGCATTTT. Translation gives CASSQQTKGYPQHF.

The V and J genes are TRBV12-3 or TRBV12-4 and TRBJ2-1; TRBD1 agrees at 10 bases. The CDR3 contains 13 residues. V lost 5 bases and J lost 10; bases outside the gene matches: 5. CDR3 residues: CASSRQGAGEQFF. CDR3 nucleotides: TGTGCCAGCAGTCGACAGGGGGCGGGAGAGCAGTTCTTC.

The rearrangement joins TRBV7-6 to TRBJ1-5; the D gene is possibly TRBD1 (5 bases). V lost 5 bases and J 0 bases, leaving 11 bases between the germline ends. There are 15 residues in the CDR3. Germline CDR1 and CDR2: SGHVS and FNYEAQ. The DNA for the CDR3 is TGTGCCAGCAGCCCGGACATCCATAGCAATCAGCCCCAGCATTTT. Translation gives CASSPDIHSNQPQHF.

The chain is built from TRBV7-2 and TRBJ1-3; no reliable D call. CDR1 is SGHTA, CDR2 FQGNSA, per germline. V gave up 1 base and J gave up 4 bases, with 14 bases separating them. The CDR3 is made up of 16 amino acids. DNA of the CDR3: TGTGCCAGCAGCTTAGGCTCGACCGACGGAGGAAACACCATATATTTT. Its translation is CASSLGSTDGGNTIYF.

The rearrangement links TRBV21-1 to TRBJ2-4; the table's D call of TRBD2 was not tested on the DNA. TRBV21-1 is noted as a pseudogene. The CDR3 runs 15 residues. The CDR3 protein is CASSKVWQGGRIQYF. The CDR3 DNA sequence: TGTGCCAGCAGCAAAGTTTGGCAGGGAGGACGCATTCAGTACTTC.